These 10 T cell receptor beta chains were all obtained from the same sample, sequenced in a study of T-cell memory formation after mild COVID-19. MiXCR, applied by TCRdb to the 5' RACE reads, yields one record per CDR3 protein. This table has 430,000 or so distinct CDR3 sequences, roughly 25% appearing once. The sample taken for sequencing was PBMCs or a T cell subset sorted from them (not recorded which). Every receptor here comes from an adult woman who had mild COVID-19 (a few samples of this study predate the infection). Cell type and time point are not known.

This clonotype turned up a few times. This chain joins TRBV11-2 and TRBJ2-2; possibly TRBD1 for D (5 bases). The V gene lost 0 bases and the J gene lost 4 bases, with 12 bases spanning the gap. This CDR3 has 16 residues. Germline values: CDR1 SGHAT, CDR2 FQNNGV. The CDR3 bases are TGTGCCAGCAGCTTAGATTGGTGGGGCACCACCGGGGAGCTGTTTTTT. Its protein product is CASSLDWWGTTGELFF.

The table lists this clonotype with a few counts. This chain joins TRBV5-5 and TRBJ2-1; 10 bases match TRBD2. This CDR3 has 18 amino acids. The germline V gene has CDR1 SGHKS and CDR2 YYEKEE (reference sequence). With V trimmed by 4 bases and J by 6 bases, 16 bases remained unmatched. Here the CDR3 DNA reads TGTGCCAGCAGCCTCCCCGGACTAGCGGTTAGCTCCGGCAATGAGCAGTTCTTC. Translating gives CASSLPGLAVSSGNEQFF.

This clonotype was observed many times. This chain links TRBV20-1 with TRBJ2-7, with 12 bases lining up with TRBD1. This CDR3 spans 15 amino acids. Germline V gene sequence: CDR1 DFQATT, CDR2 SNEGSKA (reference sequence). V was clipped by 3 bases and J by 2 bases; unmatched bases: 5. The CDR3 spells CSARGTGGFAYEQYF. In DNA form, the CDR3 reads TGCAGTGCTAGGGGGACAGGGGGCTTTGCCTACGAGCAGTACTTC.

This clonotype is a singleton in its sample. The CDR3 reads CASSPSGRTGYTF. The CDR3, as DNA: TGCGCCAGCAGCCCAAGCGGTAGGACTGGCTACACCTTC. The V and J genes are TRBV4-3 and TRBJ1-2; D is uncertain. CDR1 and CDR2 (germline): LGHNA, YSLEER. The CDR3 has 13 residues. Trimming removed 4 bases at V and 7 bases at J, with 13 bases between.

V gene TRBV7-2 combines with J gene TRBJ2-7; D remains unclear. Deletions cut 5 bases from V and 4 bases from J, with 15 bases between. The CDR3 runs to 14 residues. Germline values: CDR1 SGHTA, CDR2 FQGNSA. The CDR3 loop is CASSLSSGDYEQYF. The CDR3 DNA follows: TGTGCCAGCAGCCTCTCGAGTGGGGATTACGAGCAGTACTTC.

This clonotype was observed many times. The rearrangement uses TRBV5-1 and TRBJ2-5; 7 bases line up with TRBD2. The CDR3 is made up of 13 amino acids. CDR1 and CDR2 (germline): SGHRS, YFSETQ. Germline trimming cut 4 bases from V and 4 bases from J; bases unmatched to any gene: 4. The CDR3 loop reads CASSASSGETQYF. CDR3 nucleotides: TGCGCCAGCAGCGCCTCTAGCGGAGAGACCCAGTACTTC. Supplemented by reference TRBV5-1 and TRBJ2-5, the full variable domain reads KAGVTQTPRYLIKTRGQQVTLSCSPISGHRSVSWYQQTPGQGLQFLFEYFSETQRNKGNFPGRFSGRQFSNSRSEMNVSTLELGDSALYLCASSASSGETQYFGPGTRLLVL.

The genes are TRBV4-1 and TRBJ2-1, with TRBD1 identical over 9 bases. The V segment lost 9 bases and the J segment 3 bases; nucleotides outside the gene matches: 3. Germline V gives CDR1 MGHRA, CDR2 YSYEKL. The CDR3 has 13 residues. The CDR3 here is CASTGGDYNEQFF. Written as DNA, the CDR3 is TGCGCCAGTACAGGGGGCGACTACAATGAGCAGTTCTTC.

This clonotype was observed a few times. The chain joins TRBV5-1 to TRBJ2-5, with 9 bases that match TRBD2. Germline CDR1 reads SGHRS; CDR2 reads YFSETQ. With 0 bases clipped from V and 2 bases from J, the junction kept 5 bases outside the gene matches. The CDR3 loop spans 16 amino acids. The chain's CDR3 is CASSLGGSGGQETQYF. The DNA for the CDR3 is TGCGCCAGCAGCTTGGGGGGTAGCGGGGGACAAGAGACCCAGTACTTC.

The chain joins TRBV12-3 or TRBV12-4 to TRBJ1-2; no clear D. The CDR3 spans 12 residues. Trimming stripped 0 bases from V and 12 bases from J, with 11 bases between. In DNA, the CDR3 is TGTGCCAGCAGTTTAGCGTCACTGTGGCACACCTTC. Translated, it gives CASSLASLWHTF.

J is TRBJ2-1 and V is TRBV10-2; TRBD2 aligns across 10 bases. The germline V gene has CDR1 WSHSY and CDR2 SAAADI. This CDR3 is 15 amino acids long. The J segment lost 5 bases and the V segment lost 10 bases, leaving 11 bases of the junction unmatched. The CDR3 sequence: CATASGRVSDNEQFF. CDR3 nucleotides: TGCGCCACCGCCAGCGGGAGGGTTTCTGACAATGAGCAGTTCTTC.